These 25 T cell receptor beta chains were sequenced from one sample in a study of shared clonotypes between healthy human individuals. Some clones are missing from TCRdb's copy, which holds only in-frame ones; the method was immunoSEQ multiplex PCR. The sample consists of about 2.3 million clones, approximately 93% of them appearing once. The sample comprised naive CD4+ T cells from PBMCs. Subset: CD45RA+ positively selected. Receptors originate from a man younger than 30 in good health. Some clones in this sample may be carry-over from other donors' samples.

The chain carries TRBV5-8 and TRBJ1-3; D ambiguous. Looked up from germline, CDR1 is SGHTS and CDR2 is YDEGEE. The V and J ends lost 0 bases and 5 bases respectively, with 3 bases between them. The CDR3 covers 12 residues. CDR3 protein: CASSLVRNTIYF. The CDR3 region has the DNA TGTGCCAGCAGCTTGGTGCGAAACACCATATATTTT.

The V call is TRBV27, the J call TRBJ2-6; the match to TRBD2 covers 8 bases. Per the germline V gene, CDR1 is MNHEY and CDR2 is SMNVEV (reference sequence). CDR3 size: 16 residues. The V segment lost 5 bases and the J segment 1 base; nucleotides outside the gene matches: 4. The CDR3 coding sequence is TGTGCCAGCAGTCCAGCGGGAGTGTCTGGGGCCAACGTCCTGACTTTC. Its protein is CASSPAGVSGANVLTF.

This clone was recorded once. The chain recombines TRBV6-5 with TRBJ1-2; no definite D call. Trimming took off 5 bases at V and 3 bases at J, with 13 bases between the two ends. Germline CDR1 reads MNHEY; CDR2 reads SVGAGI. CDR3 size: 14 residues. Here the CDR3 DNA reads TGTGCCAGCAGTCCGCGGGAGGGATACTATGGCTACACCTTC. Protein sequence: CASSPREGYYGYTF.

The chain recombines TRBV15 with TRBJ2-2; TRBD2 is a possible D gene (6 bases). The germline V gene encodes CDR1 LNHNV and CDR2 YYDKDF (reference sequence). The CDR3 is made up of 17 amino acids. The ends were cut back, 2 bases at V and 5 bases at J, with 18 bases in the middle. The CDR3 DNA follows: TGTGCCACCAGCAGAAATATAGGAGGGTTAAGGACCGGGGAGCTGTTTTTT. This translates into CATSRNIGGLRTGELFF.

The gene calls are TRBV27 and TRBJ2-5; no reliable D call. The end of the DNA is better explained by TRBJ2-7, so the J call may be wrong. The CDR3 spans 12 residues. Per germline, CDR1 MNHEY and CDR2 SMNVEV (reference sequence). CDR3 sequence (DNA): TGTGCCAGCGGCTTCAGCTTCTACGAGCAGTACTTC. This encodes CASGFSFYEQYF.

The chain is built from TRBV6-6 and TRBJ2-1; 9 bases are shared with TRBD1. Germline assignment: CDR1 MNHNY and CDR2 SVGAGI (reference sequence). The CDR3 is 16 amino acids. Trimming cost V 2 bases and J 10 bases; bases outside gene matches: 12. The CDR3 here is CASSYPRGQGKNEQFF. In nucleotides, the CDR3 is TGTGCCAGCAGTTACCCCAGAGGACAGGGGAAGAACGAGCAGTTCTTC.

The chain combines TRBV27 with TRBJ2-3; D unclear. Germline V gene data show CDR1 as MNHEY and CDR2 as SMNVEV (reference sequence). The CDR3 is 14 amino acids. Between the trimmed V and J ends, which lost 1 base and 1 base, there was a span of 6 bases. CDR3 amino acids: CASSLFVGTDTQYF. CDR3 bases: TGTGCCAGCAGTTTATTCGTTGGCACAGATACGCAGTATTTT.

The chain has TRBV5-5 and TRBJ2-3; no clear D. Trimming took 0 bases from V and 7 from J, leaving 6 bases between them. The CDR3 sequence is 12 residues long. Germline V gene lookup returns CDR1 SGHKS and CDR2 YYEKEE (reference sequence). CDR3 in amino acids: CASSLGENTQYF. The CDR3 DNA sequence: TGTGCCAGCAGCTTGGGAGAGAATACGCAGTATTTT.

V and J are TRBV6-1 and TRBJ1-1, with 7 bases matching TRBD1. The trim removed 3 bases at V and 5 bases at J, leaving 6 bases unmatched. The CDR3 runs 14 residues. Germline V gene data show CDR1 as MNHNS and CDR2 as SASEGT. CDR3 in amino acids: CASSESGGGTEAFF. CDR3 sequence (DNA): TGTGCCAGCAGTGAGTCAGGGGGTGGAACTGAAGCTTTCTTT.

The chain combines TRBV18 with TRBJ1-2; maybe TRBD1 (5 bases). The V gene's germline CDR1 is KGHSH and CDR2 LQKENI. The CDR3 has 13 residues. V lost 2 bases and J lost 5, with 9 bases in between. The CDR3 DNA reads as TGTGCCAGCTCACCAGACAGAAAATATGGCTACACCTTC. Translation gives CASSPDRKYGYTF.

V is TRBV15 and J is TRBJ2-1; the match to TRBD2 covers 7 bases. Looked up from germline, CDR1 is LNHNV and CDR2 is YYDKDF (reference sequence). The CDR3 is 15 residues long. Unmatched junction bases numbered 4, after V lost 0 bases and J lost 5 bases. The chain's CDR3 is CATSRDSAGDNEQFF. DNA of the CDR3: TGTGCCACCAGCAGAGATTCGGCGGGAGACAATGAGCAGTTCTTC.

The rearrangement joins TRBV9 to TRBJ2-5; TRBD1 matches at 8 bases. Germline CDR1 is SGDLS and CDR2 is YYNGEE. The CDR3 consists of 14 residues. V was pared by 4 bases and J by 2 bases, with 4 bases of the junction left unmatched. The CDR3 bases are TGTGCCAGCAGCAGGACAGGGACACAAGAGACCCAGTACTTC. It is translated as CASSRTGTQETQYF.

The gene calls are TRBV6-1 and TRBJ2-7; D gene unclear. Trimming pared 2 bases from V and 0 bases from J, leaving 5 bases between. The V gene's germline CDR1 is MNHNS and CDR2 SASEGT. The length of the CDR3 is 13 residues. The CDR3 loop reads CASSESASYEQYF. Here the CDR3 DNA reads TGTGCCAGCAGTGAATCTGCCTCCTACGAGCAGTACTTC.

This chain's CDR3 is CASTVKRGGSNQPQHF. CDR3 nucleotide sequence: TGTGCCAGTACCGTCAAACGAGGGGGTAGCAATCAGCCCCAGCATTTT. The chain uses TRBV19 and TRBJ1-5, with a possible D match to TRBD1 (6 bases). Per germline, CDR1 LNHDA and CDR2 SQIVND (reference sequence). The CDR3 runs 16 residues. The V end lost 7 bases, the J end lost 0 bases, and 16 bases lay between the germline ends.

This chain joins TRBV27 and TRBJ1-5; D may be TRBD1 (5 bases). V shed 5 bases and J shed 0 bases, with 14 bases lying between them. Germline loops: CDR1 MNHEY, CDR2 SMNVEV (reference sequence). There are 16 residues in the CDR3. The chain's CDR3 is CASSRYLGDSNQPQHF. CDR3 bases: TGTGCCAGCAGTAGGTACCTAGGGGATAGCAATCAGCCCCAGCATTTT.

Turning to this clone: The identical CDR3 is also encoded by other nucleotide sequences in the sample. This chain connects TRBV2 to TRBJ1-2; TRBD1 agrees at 8 bases. Germline V CDR1 and CDR2: SNHLY, FYNNEI. Germline trimming cut 3 bases from V and 0 bases from J; bases unmatched to any gene: 3. This CDR3 region has 15 residues. The CDR3 here is CASSENRGTNYGYTF. CDR3 nucleotide sequence: TGTGCCAGCAGTGAGAACAGGGGGACTAACTATGGCTACACCTTC.

This clone was seen a single time. This sequence joins TRBV7-6 and TRBJ1-3; a possible D gene is TRBD1 (5 bases). CDR3 size: 15 residues. The V end lost 4 bases, the J end lost 3 bases, and 13 bases lay between the germline ends. Germline values: CDR1 SGHVS, CDR2 FNYEAQ. In nucleotides, the CDR3 is TGTGCCAGCAGCTATTCAGACAGTGGTGGAAACACCATATATTTT. Protein: CASSYSDSGGNTIYF. Combining the CDR3 with reference TRBV7-6 and TRBJ1-3 gives the whole variable domain GAGVSQSPRYKVTKRGQDVALRCDPISGHVSLYWYRQALGQGPEFLTYFNYEAQQDKSGLPNDRFSAERPEGSISTLTIQRTEQRDSAMYRCASSYSDSGGNTIYFGEGSWLTVV.

Points on this clone: Different DNA sequences within this sample yield the same CDR3. This chain links TRBV5-4 with TRBJ2-5; 8 bases line up with TRBD1. With V trimmed by 3 bases and J by 4 bases, 5 bases remained unmatched. This CDR3 has 14 residues. The germline gives CDR1 SGHNT, CDR2 YYREEE (reference sequence). This CDR3 is CASSSGQGRETQYF. CDR3 DNA sequence: TGTGCCAGCAGCTCAGGACAGGGACGAGAGACCCAGTACTTC.

The chain joins TRBV6-1 to TRBJ1-1; D not certain. The CDR3 is made up of 16 amino acids. Per germline, CDR1 MNHNS and CDR2 SASEGT. Trimming took 0 bases from V and 0 from J, leaving 11 bases between them. The CDR3 loop reads CASSEALLGMNTEAFF. The CDR3 nucleotides are TGTGCCAGCAGTGAAGCGCTTCTGGGGATGAACACTGAAGCTTTCTTT.

V is TRBV9 and J is TRBJ1-6; 8 nucleotides agree with TRBD1. Germline V CDR1 and CDR2: SGDLS, YYNGEE. The CDR3 length is 14 residues. After removal of 2 bases from V and 7 bases from J, the junction contained 2 bases not matched to a gene. As DNA, the CDR3 is TGTGCCAGCAGCGTCGGACAGGGCAATTCACCCCTCCACTTT. This codes for CASSVGQGNSPLHF. Supplemented by reference TRBV9 and TRBJ1-6, the full variable domain reads DSGVTQTPKHLITATGQRVTLRCSPRSGDLSVYWYQQSLDQGLQFLIQYYNGEERAKGNILERFSAQQFPDLHSELNLSSLELGDSALYFCASSVGQGNSPLHFGNGTRLTVT.

The chain combines TRBV18 with TRBJ2-6; 14 nucleotides line up with TRBD2. CDR1 KGHSH and CDR2 LQKENI come from the germline V gene. V was clipped by 3 bases and J by 3 bases; unmatched bases: 4. This CDR3 has 18 residues. The chain's CDR3 is CASSPGLAGGGGANVLTF. Written as DNA, the CDR3 is TGTGCCAGCTCACCCGGACTAGCGGGAGGAGGTGGGGCCAACGTCCTGACTTTC.

This clone has a single count. This sequence joins TRBV7-2 and TRBJ1-2; TRBD1 is a possible D gene (6 bases). The V gene lost 5 bases and the J gene lost 8 bases, with 18 bases spanning the gap. This CDR3 has 14 amino acids. Germline CDR1 is SGHTA and CDR2 is FQGNSA. CDR3 sequence: CASSRDTLSFGYTF. The DNA for the CDR3 is TGTGCCAGCAGCAGGGACACTTTAAGTTTCGGCTACACCTTC.

This chain links TRBV19 with TRBJ2-7, with a possible D match to TRBD1 (6 bases). The V gene's germline CDR1 is LNHDA and CDR2 SQIVND (reference sequence). V was shortened by 1 base and J by 2 bases, with 9 bases between the two germline ends. This CDR3 is built from 14 residues. CDR3 DNA sequence: TGTGCCAGTAGTATAGCACAGGGTACCTACGAGCAGTACTTC. Amino acid sequence: CASSIAQGTYEQYF.

The genes are TRBV6-1 and TRBJ2-1; D possibly corresponds to TRBD1 (6 bases). The CDR3 is 14 residues long. Trimming removed 8 bases from V and 5 bases from J, with 16 bases in between. Germline loops: CDR1 MNHNS, CDR2 SASEGT. CDR3 residues: CASLFGQGNNEQFF. The DNA for the CDR3 is TGTGCCAGCCTATTTGGGCAGGGGAACAATGAGCAGTTCTTC.

This CDR3 is CATSLSTTSGPRETQYF. CDR3 sequence (DNA): TGTGCCACGAGTCTTTCTACTACTAGCGGACCCAGGGAGACCCAGTACTTC. V and J are TRBV15 and TRBJ2-5; 8 nucleotides agree with TRBD2. From germline, CDR1 is LNHNV and CDR2 YYDKDF (reference sequence). The CDR3 is 17 residues long. Losses at the gene ends were 9 bases for V and 5 bases for J; bases not matched to a gene: 20.